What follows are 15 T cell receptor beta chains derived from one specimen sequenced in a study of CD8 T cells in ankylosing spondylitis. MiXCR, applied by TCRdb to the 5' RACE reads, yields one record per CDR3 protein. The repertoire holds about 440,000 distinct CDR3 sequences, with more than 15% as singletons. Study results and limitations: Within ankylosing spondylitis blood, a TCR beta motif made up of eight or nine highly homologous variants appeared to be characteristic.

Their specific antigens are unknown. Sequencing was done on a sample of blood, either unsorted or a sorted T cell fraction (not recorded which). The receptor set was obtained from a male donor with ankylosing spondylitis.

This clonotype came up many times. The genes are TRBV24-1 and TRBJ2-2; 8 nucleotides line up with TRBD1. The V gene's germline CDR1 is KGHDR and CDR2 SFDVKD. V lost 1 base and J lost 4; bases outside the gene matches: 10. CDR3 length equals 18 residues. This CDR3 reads CATSDLPSAGGSTGELFF. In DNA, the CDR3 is TGTGCCACCAGTGATTTACCCTCGGCAGGGGGCAGCACCGGGGAGCTGTTTTTT.

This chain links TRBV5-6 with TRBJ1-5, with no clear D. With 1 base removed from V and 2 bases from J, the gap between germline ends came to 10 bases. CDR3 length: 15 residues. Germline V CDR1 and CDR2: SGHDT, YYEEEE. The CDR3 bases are TGTGCCAGCAGCTTGTGGGAGATCGGCAATCAGCCCCAGCATTTT. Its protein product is CASSLWEIGNQPQHF. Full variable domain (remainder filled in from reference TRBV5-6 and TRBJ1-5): DAGVTQSPTHLIKTRGQQVTLRCSPKSGHDTVSWYQQALGQGPQFIFQYYEEEERQRGNFPDRFSGHQFPNYSSELNVNALLLGDSALYLCASSLWEIGNQPQHFGDGTRLSIL.

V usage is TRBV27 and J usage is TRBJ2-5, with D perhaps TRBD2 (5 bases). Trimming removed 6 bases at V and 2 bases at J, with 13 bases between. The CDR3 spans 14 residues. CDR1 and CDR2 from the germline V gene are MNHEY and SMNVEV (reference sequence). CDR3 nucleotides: TGTGCCAGCAGATCAGGACTCTTACAAGAGACCCAGTACTTC. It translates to CASRSGLLQETQYF.

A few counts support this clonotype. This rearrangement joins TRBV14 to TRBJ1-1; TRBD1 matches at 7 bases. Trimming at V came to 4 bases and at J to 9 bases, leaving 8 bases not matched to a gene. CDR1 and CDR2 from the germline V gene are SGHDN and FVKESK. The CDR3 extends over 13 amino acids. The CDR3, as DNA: TGTGCCAGCAGCCCCACGTCACAGGGGAAAGCTTTCTTT. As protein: CASSPTSQGKAFF.

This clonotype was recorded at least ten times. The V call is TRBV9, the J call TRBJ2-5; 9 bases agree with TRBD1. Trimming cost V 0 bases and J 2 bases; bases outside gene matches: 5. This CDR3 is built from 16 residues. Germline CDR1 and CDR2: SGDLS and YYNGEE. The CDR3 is CASSVVGTGKQETQYF. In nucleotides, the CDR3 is TGTGCCAGCAGCGTAGTTGGGACAGGGAAACAAGAGACCCAGTACTTC.

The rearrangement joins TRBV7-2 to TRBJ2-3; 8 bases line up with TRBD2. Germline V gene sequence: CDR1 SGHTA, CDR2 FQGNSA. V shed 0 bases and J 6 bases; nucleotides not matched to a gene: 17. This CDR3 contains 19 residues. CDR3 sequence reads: CASSLAQSGLVGAVDTQYF. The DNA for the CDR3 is TGTGCCAGCAGCTTAGCGCAGTCGGGACTAGTGGGGGCCGTTGATACGCAGTATTTT.

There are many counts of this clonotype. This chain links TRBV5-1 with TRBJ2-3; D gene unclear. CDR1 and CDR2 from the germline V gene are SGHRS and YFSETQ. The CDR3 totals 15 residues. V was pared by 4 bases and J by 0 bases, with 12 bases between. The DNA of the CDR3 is TGCGCCAGCAGCCGCGGAGATACTAGCACAGATACGCAGTATTTT. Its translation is CASSRGDTSTDTQYF. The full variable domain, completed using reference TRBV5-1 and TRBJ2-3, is KAGVTQTPRYLIKTRGQQVTLSCSPISGHRSVSWYQQTPGQGLQFLFEYFSETQRNKGNFPGRFSGRQFSNSRSEMNVSTLELGDSALYLCASSRGDTSTDTQYFGPGTRLTVL.

CDR3 residues: CASFRDTDGYTF. The DNA of the CDR3 is TGTGCCAGCTTTCGTGACACTGATGGCTACACCTTC. The genes are TRBV6-5 and TRBJ1-2; D unresolved. The CDR3 has 12 amino acids. V was shortened by 8 bases and J by 6 bases, with 13 bases between the two germline ends. The V gene's germline CDR1 is MNHEY and CDR2 SVGAGI.

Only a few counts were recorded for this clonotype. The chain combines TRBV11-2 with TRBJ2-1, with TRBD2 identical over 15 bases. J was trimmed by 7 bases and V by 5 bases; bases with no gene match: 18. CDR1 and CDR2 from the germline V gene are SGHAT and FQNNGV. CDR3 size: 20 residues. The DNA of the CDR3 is TGTGCCAGCAGCCAGGGGTTAGGACTAGCGGGAGGGGGTATAGAAAATGAGCAGTTCTTC. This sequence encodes CASSQGLGLAGGGIENEQFF.

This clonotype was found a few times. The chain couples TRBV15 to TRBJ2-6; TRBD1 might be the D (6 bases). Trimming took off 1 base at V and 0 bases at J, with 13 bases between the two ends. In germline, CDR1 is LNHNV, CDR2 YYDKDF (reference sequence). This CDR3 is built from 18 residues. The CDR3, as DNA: TGTGCCACCAGCAGAGGCCCGGGACACCGCTCTGGGGCCAACGTCCTGACTTTC. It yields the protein CATSRGPGHRSGANVLTF.

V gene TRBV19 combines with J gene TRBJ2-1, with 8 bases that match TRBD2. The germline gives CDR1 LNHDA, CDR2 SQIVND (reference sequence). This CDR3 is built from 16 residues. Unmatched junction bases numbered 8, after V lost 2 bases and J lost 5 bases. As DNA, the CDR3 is TGTGCCAGTAGTATAATTACTAGCGGATTCAACAATGAGCAGTTCTTC. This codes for CASSIITSGFNNEQFF.

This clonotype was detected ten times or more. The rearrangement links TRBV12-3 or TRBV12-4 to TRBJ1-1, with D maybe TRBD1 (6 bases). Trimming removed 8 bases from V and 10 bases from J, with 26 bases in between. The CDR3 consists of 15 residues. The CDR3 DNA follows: TGTGCCAGCCGCCCCTCGAACAGGGTTCTAGGGGTAGCTTTCTTT. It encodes CASRPSNRVLGVAFF.

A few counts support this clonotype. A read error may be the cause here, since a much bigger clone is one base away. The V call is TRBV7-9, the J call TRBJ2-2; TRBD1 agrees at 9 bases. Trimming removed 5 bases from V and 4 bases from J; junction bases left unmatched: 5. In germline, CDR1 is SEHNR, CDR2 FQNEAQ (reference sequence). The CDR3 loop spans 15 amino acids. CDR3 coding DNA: TGTGCCAGCAGCCTGGGACAGGGTGTCACCGGGGAGCTGTTTTTT. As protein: CASSLGQGVTGELFF.

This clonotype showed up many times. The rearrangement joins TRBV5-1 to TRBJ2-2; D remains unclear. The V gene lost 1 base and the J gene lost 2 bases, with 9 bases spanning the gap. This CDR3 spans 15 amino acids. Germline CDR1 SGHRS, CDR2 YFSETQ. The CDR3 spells CASSLYTDNTGELFF. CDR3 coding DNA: TGCGCCAGCAGCTTGTACACTGATAACACCGGGGAGCTGTTTTTT.

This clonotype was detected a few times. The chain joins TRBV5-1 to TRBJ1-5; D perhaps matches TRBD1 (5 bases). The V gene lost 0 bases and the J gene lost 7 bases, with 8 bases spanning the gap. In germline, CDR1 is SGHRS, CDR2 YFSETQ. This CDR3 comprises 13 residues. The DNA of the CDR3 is TGCGCCAGCAGCTTGGAGGGGTTGCAGCCCCAGCATTTT. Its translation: CASSLEGLQPQHF.